These T cell receptor beta chains were read from a single sample in a study of T cells in Graves' hyperthyroidism and ophthalmopathy. TCRdb itself ran the multiplex PCR reads through MiXCR, one entry per CDR3 protein. In the table there are some 210,000 distinct CDR3 sequences, under 20% of which are singletons. Sequenced sample: blood. The receptors originated from a man over 45 with Graves' hyperthyroidism. The CDR3 runs from the conserved cysteine through the conserved F or W. The D gene is left open where the match is weak. The listing skips clone size in some rows; elsewhere it reads once, few, many or a size class.

NA | TRBD1 | TRBJ1-1 | TRBV11-3 | CASSLSTGQADTEAFF | TGTGCCAGCAGCTTATCAACGGGACAGGCAGACACTGAAGCTTTCTTT
NA | NA | TRBJ1-5 | TRBV30 | CAWSVKGVWEPQRF | TGTGCCTGGAGTGTAAAAGGGGTTTGGGAGCCCCAGCGTTTT
many | NA | TRBJ2-1 | TRBV5-1 | CASSLGFSEQFF | TGCGCCAGCAGCTTGGGATTTAGTGAGCAGTTCTTC
few | NA | TRBJ2-7 | TRBV4-2 | CASSNYGRQGLGEQYF | TGTGCCAGCAGCAACTATGGCAGGCAGGGTTTAGGCGAGCAGTACTTC
NA | NA | TRBJ2-5 | TRBV7-2 | CASSPSGVGGGHQETQYF | TGTGCCAGCAGCCCAAGCGGGGTTGGAGGGGGACATCAAGAGACCCAGTACTTC
many | NA | TRBJ2-3 | TRBV20-1 | CSARASGTDTQYF | TGCAGTGCTAGAGCTAGCGGCACAGATACGCAGTATTTT
many | NA | TRBJ2-6 | TRBV28 | CATDGAHSGANVLTF | TGTGCCACGGACGGAGCTCACTCTGGGGCCAACGTCCTGACTTTC
many | TRBD2 | TRBJ2-7 | TRBV20-1 | CSARSLREGYEQYF | TGCAGTGCTAGGTCCCTAAGGGAGGGCTACGAGCAGTACTTC
many | NA | TRBJ2-7 | TRBV7-9 | CASSPRGLASVYEQYF | TGTGCCAGCAGCCCTAGGGGCCTGGCTAGCGTCTACGAGCAGTACTTC
many | NA | TRBJ1-1 | TRBV10-2 | CASRGTLNTEAFF | TGCGCCAGCAGGGGCACTTTGAACACTGAAGCTTTCTTT
many | NA | TRBJ2-7 | TRBV29-1 | CSVGQVGGEQYF | TGCAGCGTTGGGCAGGTCGGTGGGGAGCAGTACTTC
NA | TRBD2 | TRBJ2-2 | TRBV4-2 | CASSRVRLADNTGELFF | TGTGCCAGCAGCCGAGTGAGGCTAGCGGATAACACCGGGGAGCTGTTTTTT
NA | NA | TRBJ1-1 | TRBV7-3 | CASSATGGGTEAFF | TGTGCCAGCAGCGCGACAGGTGGGGGCACTGAAGCTTTCTTT
many | TRBD2 | TRBJ2-5 | TRBV6-2/TRBV6-3 | CASSTSGKQETQYF | TGTGCCAGCAGTACTAGCGGAAAACAAGAGACCCAGTACTTC
many | NA | TRBJ2-3 | TRBV12-3/TRBV12-4 | CASSLVGHTPDTQYF | TGTGCCAGCAGTTTAGTGGGACATACCCCAGATACGCAGTATTTT
NA | NA | TRBJ2-7 | TRBV10-2 | CASSGVDGDSYEQYF | TGCGCCAGCAGTGGAGTGGACGGGGACTCCTACGAGCAGTACTTC